These 19 T cell receptor beta chains share one sample of origin, sequenced in a study of blood T cell repertoires in COVID-19. Method: immunoSEQ multiplex PCR; TCRdb's copy keeps in-frame clones and lacks some. The table has a few hundred thousand clones, approximately 93% seen once. The specimen sequenced was PBMCs or T cells enriched from blood (not recorded which). These receptors all come from a middle-aged woman who had been exposed to COVID-19.

This sequence joins TRBV19 and TRBJ1-2, with D maybe TRBD1 (5 bases). The CDR3 sequence is 18 residues long. The germline V and J ends were trimmed by 3 bases and 2 bases, with 22 bases remaining between them. CDR1 is LNHDA and CDR2 is SQIVND in the germline V gene (reference sequence). The CDR3 DNA reads TGTGCCAGTAGTATTAGGTATCAAGGGGCAGGATCGAACTATGGCTACACCTTC. Amino acids: CASSIRYQGAGSNYGYTF.

The V gene is TRBV7-2, the J gene TRBJ1-2, with TRBD1 as a possible D gene (5 bases). The germline gives CDR1 SGHTA, CDR2 FQGNSA. The CDR3 is 12 amino acids. Trimming took 2 bases from V and 4 from J, leaving 5 bases between them. The CDR3 reads CASSLQGYGYTF. The CDR3 nucleotides read TGTGCCAGCAGCTTACAGGGCTATGGCTACACCTTC. Together with reference TRBV7-2 and TRBJ1-2, the CDR3 gives the full variable domain: GAGVSQSPSNKVTEKGKDVELRCDPISGHTALYWYRQSLGQGLEFLIYFQGNSAPDKSGLPSDRFSAERTGGSVSTLTIQRTQQEDSAVYLCASSLQGYGYTFGSGTRLTVV.

V and J are TRBV14 and TRBJ2-7, with D possibly being TRBD1 (5 bases). The CDR3 spans 15 residues. Germline V gene data show CDR1 as SGHDN and CDR2 as FVKESK. The ends were cut back, 0 bases at V and 3 bases at J, with 12 bases in the middle. CDR3 DNA sequence: TGTGCCAGCAGCCAAGACGGGCTGCAGGGCTACGAGCAGTACTTC. As protein: CASSQDGLQGYEQYF. Complete variable domain (other parts from reference TRBV14 and TRBJ2-7): EAGVTQFPSHSVIEKGQTVTLRCDPISGHDNLYWYRRVMGKEIKFLLHFVKESKQDESGMPNNRFLAERTGGTYSTLKVQPAELEDSGVYFCASSQDGLQGYEQYFGPGTRLTVT.

The V call is TRBV5-1, the J call TRBJ1-6; 7 nucleotides agree with TRBD1. Germline V gives CDR1 SGHRS, CDR2 YFSETQ. The CDR3 consists of 17 residues. Trimming cost V 0 bases and J 0 bases; bases outside gene matches: 3. CDR3 sequence reads: CASSLGTGRSYNSPLHF. The CDR3, as DNA: TGCGCCAGCAGCTTGGGGACAGGCCGCTCCTATAATTCACCCCTCCACTTT.

The chain links TRBV19 to TRBJ2-7; 9 bases match TRBD1. Germline CDR1 LNHDA, CDR2 SQIVND (reference sequence). The CDR3 consists of 14 residues. V was clipped by 6 bases and J by 1 base; unmatched bases: 4. The CDR3 reads CASRLDRGSYEQYF. The CDR3 DNA reads as TGTGCCAGTAGGCTGGACAGGGGATCCTACGAGCAGTACTTC.

In nucleotides, the CDR3 is TGTGCCAGCAGCGGAGGACGGATGAACACCGGGGAGCTGTTTTTT. This codes for CASSGGRMNTGELFF. The chain carries TRBV13 and TRBJ2-2, with D perhaps matching TRBD2 (5 bases). This CDR3 is built from 15 residues. Trimming took 5 bases from V and 1 from J, leaving 11 bases between them. Looked up from germline, CDR1 is PRHDT and CDR2 is FYEKMQ (reference sequence).

This chain uses TRBV7-8 with TRBJ1-5; D gene ambiguous. The CDR3 consists of 14 residues. V was cut by 4 bases and J by 0 bases, with 7 bases left in between. The germline CDR1 and CDR2 sequences are SGHVS and FQNEAQ. In DNA, the CDR3 is TGTGCCAGCAGCTACAGATATAGCAATCAGCCCCAGCATTTT. It codes for CASSYRYSNQPQHF.

This chain connects TRBV18 to TRBJ1-6; TRBD1 is a possible D gene (6 bases). CDR1 is KGHSH, CDR2 LQKENI, per germline. This CDR3 region has 17 residues. Deletions cut 8 bases from V and 1 base from J, with 18 bases between. In DNA, the CDR3 is TGTGCCAGCGTCGGAGATACAGGGATTTCCTATAATTCACCCCTCCACTTT. This translates into CASVGDTGISYNSPLHF.

The V gene is TRBV5-1, the J gene TRBJ1-5; a weak D match, TRBD1 (6 bases). Trimming shortened V by 2 bases and J by 5 bases, and 11 bases separated the two germline ends. The CDR3 has 14 residues. Germline V gives CDR1 SGHRS, CDR2 YFSETQ. The CDR3 nucleotides are TGCGCCAGCAGCTTTGGGGGCGCAGATCAGCCCCAGCATTTT. Translation gives CASSFGGADQPQHF.

The V call is TRBV6-6, the J call TRBJ2-2; 7 bases are a match to TRBD1. The germline V gene has CDR1 MNHNY and CDR2 SVGAGI (reference sequence). The CDR3 consists of 16 residues. The ends lost 2 bases at V and 3 bases at J; junction bases unmatched: 6. The CDR3 coding sequence is TGTGCCAGCAGTTACCGGACAGGCGTGGACACCGGGGAGCTGTTTTTT. As protein: CASSYRTGVDTGELFF.

The gene calls are TRBV7-9 and TRBJ2-1; 8 bases fit TRBD2. The CDR3 covers 17 residues. Losses at the gene ends were 4 bases for V and 1 base for J; bases not matched to a gene: 9. Germline loops: CDR1 SEHNR, CDR2 FQNEAQ (reference sequence). CDR3 sequence reads: CASSSRGGTHSYNEQFF. CDR3 in DNA: TGTGCCAGCAGCTCTCGCGGGGGGACTCATTCCTACAATGAGCAGTTCTTC.

The V gene is TRBV9, the J gene TRBJ2-5, with 7 bases fitting TRBD1. This CDR3 is 14 amino acids long. Unmatched junction bases numbered 6, after V lost 3 bases and J lost 4 bases. CDR1 is SGDLS, CDR2 YYNGEE, per germline. The CDR3 nucleotides are TGTGCCAGCAGCGGCAGGGGGTTGGGAGAGACCCAGTACTTC. Its protein is CASSGRGLGETQYF.

The genes are TRBV27 and TRBJ2-7, with a tentative D call TRBD2 (6 bases). V was pared by 2 bases and J by 0 bases, with 17 bases between. CDR1 MNHEY and CDR2 SMNVEV come from the germline V gene (reference sequence). The CDR3 runs 17 residues. CDR3 DNA: TGTGCCAGCAGTTTAGGGTCGGGACTCCAGTCCTCCTACGAGCAGTACTTC. Amino acids: CASSLGSGLQSSYEQYF.

The gene calls are TRBV2 and TRBJ2-3; 8 bases are shared with TRBD2. Germline V gene sequence: CDR1 SNHLY, CDR2 FYNNEI. After removal of 5 bases from V and 1 base from J, the junction contained 2 bases not matched to a gene. The length of the CDR3 is 14 residues. Here the CDR3 reads CASSRGGRTDTQYF. CDR3 bases: TGTGCCAGCAGTCGGGGGGGCCGCACAGATACGCAGTATTTT.

This clone was recorded once. The chain carries TRBV25-1 and TRBJ2-7; possible D gene TRBD2, 6 bases. Deletions cut 1 base from V and 1 base from J, with 8 bases between. Germline V CDR1 and CDR2: MGHDK, SYGVNS. The CDR3 has 14 residues. The CDR3, as DNA: TGTGCCAGCAGTGAATGGGCGGGGTCCTACGAGCAGTACTTC. The encoded protein is CASSEWAGSYEQYF.

The chain uses TRBV6-5 and TRBJ2-7; D might be TRBD1 (6 bases). Germline CDR1 MNHEY, CDR2 SVGAGI. The ends were cut back, 5 bases at V and 2 bases at J, with 10 bases in the middle. CDR3 length equals 13 residues. CDR3 sequence (DNA): TGTGCCAGCAGTAGGGGGACACCCTACGAGCAGTACTTC. Its translation is CASSRGTPYEQYF.

J is TRBJ2-7 and V is TRBV19; 11 nucleotides match TRBD1. Germline CDR1 is LNHDA and CDR2 is SQIVND (reference sequence). The CDR3 extends over 15 amino acids. J was trimmed by 7 bases and V by 3 bases; bases with no gene match: 8. This CDR3 reads CASSIGGQGAGEQYF. DNA for the CDR3: TGTGCCAGTAGTATCGGCGGACAGGGGGCGGGGGAGCAGTACTTC.

This chain connects TRBV7-9 to TRBJ1-1, with 7 bases aligning to TRBD1. The germline CDR1 and CDR2 sequences are SEHNR and FQNEAQ (reference sequence). The trim removed 5 bases at V and 4 bases at J, leaving 7 bases unmatched. The CDR3 has 14 residues. In DNA form, the CDR3 reads TGTGCCAGCAGCCCCCAAGGGACAGCCACTGAAGCTTTCTTT. This sequence encodes CASSPQGTATEAFF.

There are a few counts of this clone. This chain joins TRBV18 and TRBJ1-3; D call uncertain. CDR3 length: 17 residues. Per germline, CDR1 KGHSH and CDR2 LQKENI. The germline V and J ends were trimmed by 5 bases and 0 bases, with 17 bases remaining between them. The CDR3: CASSTTGSPLSGNTIYF. The CDR3 DNA reads TGTGCCAGCTCAACCACGGGGAGCCCCCTCTCTGGAAACACCATATATTTT.